The TCR beta chain described here comes from a study of T cells in Graves' hyperthyroidism and ophthalmopathy (dated by TCRdb to the late 2010s). Regarding the complete study: Peripheral blood was sampled at the time of initial diagnosis, prior to any treatment. To identify TCR V-J signatures that set the groups apart, the researchers used a discovery cohort of about a hundred patients, made up of roughly 40 with Graves' ophthalmopathy and 55 to 65 with stable Graves' hyperthyroidism. Prospective prediction of ophthalmopathy was tested in an independent validation cohort consisting of fewer than 20 hyperthyroidism patients and around 16 patients who later progressed to ophthalmopathy. For training and testing, the roughly 93 patients in the discovery cohort were randomly divided in a 7:3 ratio. In about six Graves' hyperthyroidism patients, the study also compared T-cell repertoires from thyroid tissue with T-cell repertoires from blood. After sampling, hyperthyroidism patients received methimazole starting at 30 mg daily, and ophthalmopathy patients received high-dose intravenous methylprednisolone. TCR Vbeta CDR3 sequencing of 130 to 150 peripheral blood samples (fewer than 45 ophthalmopathy, about 80 hyperthyroidism and approximately 17 progressor patients) is reported in the paper.

Ophthalmopathy patients had moderately to severely active disease, with a Clinical Activity Score of 3 or more, a NOSPECS grade of 4 or more, and a disease duration of less than 3 months. Exclusion was applied to patients with uncontrolled infections, other autoimmune diseases, pregnancy or lactation. Clinical symptoms, serum thyroxine and TRAb, thyroid ultrasound, and orbital computed tomography formed the basis for the diagnoses. PBMCs were isolated from 7.5 to 10 ml of fresh peripheral blood by Ficoll-Paque density gradient centrifugation. Total RNA was extracted using Trizol reagent, and RNA quality was assessed on an Agilent 2100 Bioanalyzer. The TCR beta CDR3 regions were amplified from RNA transcripts. For the first round of RT-PCR on the TCR CDR3, the HTBI primer set was used together with the Qiagen OneStep RT-PCR kit. Libraries were constructed in a second round of multiplex PCR, after which size selection and purification were performed. Sequencing of the libraries was done on an Illumina HiSeq2000 using paired-end 100 bp reads. Under the source paper's analysis protocol: SOAPnuke was used to process the raw data, with reads discarded if the reads contained adapters or uncalled bases, had a mean Phred below 15, or lacked an exact constant-primer or identifier match. COPE v1.2.5 was used to merge the high-quality paired reads, and each unique nucleotide sequence was defined as a clonotype. MiTCR v1.1 was used to align the clonotypes against IMGT TRBV, TRBD and TRBJ reference segments. Only V-J combinations with frequency above 0.0001, covering about 99% of repertoires, were analysed. A TCS score was defined as the ratio of F50 (clonal expansion) to E x V (chaos), with BLOSUM62-based TCRdist applied between CDR3 peptides within each V-J. Welch's t-statistics and random forest reduced approximately 520 V-J features to 13, which were used in a naive Bayes classifier (R e1071). The similarity between thyroid and blood repertoires was quantified using the Morisita-Horn index. TCRdb redid the processing of the public reads, applying fastp at Q25 and MiXCR, and retained in-frame beta chains. Every CDR3 protein is listed once, alongside the most common genes and DNA of its rows. TCRdb, not the authors, supplied the V and J calls. Within this sample are tens of thousands of distinct CDR3 sequences, with roughly 50% of them counted one time only. Around an eighth of the sample belongs to the ten largest clones.

Beyond this particular receptor, the publication reports: Blood samples also contained most of the expanded thyroid clonotypes (frequency above 0.001), which suggests that blood repertoires may reflect thyroid immune responses. A 13 V-J signature model separated ophthalmopathy from stable hyperthyroidism, with approximately 87% sensitivity and around 84% specificity in cross-validation and 80%/75% in testing. No statistical method was used to fix the sample size in advance, and group allocation was not hidden from the investigators. In validation, the model predicted progression to ophthalmopathy a median of roughly 6.5 months before onset, with over 60% sensitivity and more than 72% specificity.

With regard to this clonotype: Its antigen remains undetermined. Relative to the germline gene, one junction end is altered; a read error may explain this.

Looking up the germline V gene (reference sequence) yields CDR1 DFQATT and CDR2 SNEGSKA. From the cysteine up to the phenylalanine, the CDR3 has a length of 16 residues. The retained sequence is limited to the CDR3, 48 bases, with the frame set at the first base. The chain uses TRBV20-1 and TRBJ2-7, and 9 bases in between align with TRBD2. This clonotype originated in a woman in her 30s with Graves' ophthalmopathy. Material: blood. The nucleotides read TGCAGTGCTAGAGATCGTAGCGGGAGAGATCCCTACGGGCAGTACTTC. Its protein reads: CSARDRSGRDPYGQYF.